This TCR beta chain was sequenced for a study of regulatory T cells in long-lasting Graves disease. According to the study, TCR beta libraries were built with iRepertoire HTBI primers and CDR3-region Arm-PCR. TCRdb independently ran MiXCR on the multiplex PCR reads; one entry per CDR3 protein. This table has hundreds of thousands of distinct CDR3 sequences, roughly 21% appearing once. Germline-derived CDR1 and CDR2 are MNHNS and SASEGT. With V trimmed by 5 bases and J by 14 bases, 14 bases remained unmatched. The CDR3 runs to 15 residues. Documented time point: persistent/refractory GD, antithyroid drugs over 5 years with positive TRAb. RNA extracted from PBMCs served as the sequencing template.

This TCR was recovered from a female donor with Graves disease. V and J are TRBV6-1 and TRBJ1-6; 8 nucleotides match TRBD1. Specimen: peripheral blood mononuclear cells (PBMCs), collected when the disease was refractory, from a patient treated with antithyroid drugs. The CDR3 loop is CASSHPGQGRISLHF. The CDR3 nucleotides are TGTGCCAGCAGTCATCCCGGACAGGGACGGATCTCCCTCCACTTT.